This entry lists 25 T cell receptor beta chains sequenced from one sample in a study of T-cell memory formation after mild COVID-19. From the 5' RACE reads, TCRdb called clonotypes with MiXCR, one entry per CDR3 protein. The sample holds 300,000 to 400,000 distinct CDR3 sequences, 10% to 15% seen once. The sequencing sample was made of PBMCs or a T cell subset sorted from them (not recorded which). These receptors were collected from a man aged 18 to 30 who had mild COVID-19 (a few samples of this study predate the infection). Cell type and time point are not known.

This clonotype has a handful of counts. The gene calls are TRBV7-9 and TRBJ1-4; no clear D. The CDR3 is 13 amino acids. V lost 1 base to trimming and J lost 8 bases, with 8 bases between them. Germline CDR1 reads SEHNR; CDR2 reads FQNEAQ (reference sequence). CDR3 in DNA: TGTGCCAGCAGCTTAGAGGAGGGAGAAAAACTGTTTTTT. This translates into CASSLEEGEKLFF.

Many counts were recorded for this clonotype. The V call is TRBV10-3, the J call TRBJ2-7, with TRBD2 as a possible D gene (5 bases). Germline lookup yields CDR1 ENHRY and CDR2 SYGVKD. V lost 3 bases to trimming and J lost 4 bases, with 13 bases between them. The CDR3 extends over 14 amino acids. CDR3 sequence reads: CAISDAGSGYEQYV. CDR3 in DNA: TGTGCCATCAGTGACGCAGGTTCGGGATACGAGCAGTACGTC.

The chain has TRBV7-9 and TRBJ2-3; 9 nucleotides agree with TRBD1. This CDR3 spans 19 amino acids. Trimming at V came to 5 bases and at J to 3 bases, leaving 18 bases not matched to a gene. Looked up from germline, CDR1 is SEHNR and CDR2 is FQNEAQ (reference sequence). Written as DNA, the CDR3 is TGTGCCAGCAGCGGCGGGGGACAGGGCGGGATTTCGTGGACAGATACGCAGTATTTT. Amino acids: CASSGGGQGGISWTDTQYF.

This clonotype was detected ten times or more. CDR3 sequence (DNA): TGTGCCAGCAGTTCGAATCGGGGCCCAGATACGCAGTATTTT. Its protein product is CASSSNRGPDTQYF. The V call is TRBV6-6, the J call TRBJ2-3; possibly TRBD1 or TRBD2 for D (5 bases each). V gave up 4 bases and J gave up 4 bases, with 12 bases separating them. CDR3 length: 14 amino acids. The V gene's germline CDR1 is MNHNY and CDR2 SVGAGI (reference sequence).

This clonotype was counted only a few times. This chain connects TRBV29-1 to TRBJ2-1, with 14 bases lining up with TRBD2. The V gene end was trimmed by 7 bases and the J gene end by 9 bases; junction bases not matched to a gene: 5. In germline, CDR1 is SQVTM, CDR2 ANQGSEA. The CDR3 sequence is 13 residues long. Here the CDR3 reads CSGGTSGGREQFF. The CDR3 DNA follows: TGCAGCGGGGGGACTAGCGGGGGTCGTGAGCAGTTCTTC.

This clonotype came up a few times. The chain recombines TRBV7-2 with TRBJ1-2; 7 bases are a match to TRBD1. V lost 0 bases, J lost 6 bases, and 7 bases stayed unmatched. The germline V gene encodes CDR1 SGHTA and CDR2 FQGNSA. The CDR3 is 15 residues long. Here the CDR3 DNA reads TGTGCCAGCAGCTTAGCCCAACAGGGGAATGATGGCTACACCTTC. Its translation: CASSLAQQGNDGYTF.

This clonotype was seen a handful of times. The CDR3 loop reads CASSLFDGSYNEQFF. The CDR3, as DNA: TGCGCCAGCAGCTTGTTTGACGGCTCCTACAATGAGCAGTTCTTC. The gene calls are TRBV5-1 and TRBJ2-1, with D unclear. There are 15 residues in the CDR3. The germline V and J ends were trimmed by 1 base and 0 bases, with 8 bases remaining between them. Looked up from germline, CDR1 is SGHRS and CDR2 is YFSETQ.

This clonotype has only a few counts. This chain connects TRBV24-1 to TRBJ1-5; D may be TRBD1 (6 bases). Germline V gene data show CDR1 as KGHDR and CDR2 as SFDVKD. Trimming took 9 bases from V and 1 from J, leaving 18 bases between them. CDR3 length: 16 amino acids. The CDR3: CATGPGHKISNQPQHF. CDR3 coding DNA: TGTGCCACCGGGCCGGGACACAAGATAAGCAATCAGCCCCAGCATTTT.

The chain carries TRBV9 and TRBJ2-2, with D unresolved. Germline V CDR1 and CDR2: SGDLS, YYNGEE. The CDR3 consists of 14 residues. The germline V and J ends were trimmed by 0 bases and 4 bases, with 7 bases remaining between them. CDR3 sequence: CASSVAETTGELFF. The CDR3 DNA follows: TGTGCCAGCAGCGTAGCGGAAACCACCGGGGAGCTGTTTTTT.

The rearrangement uses TRBV7-2 and TRBJ1-5; D ambiguous. The CDR3 has 15 residues. V was clipped by 3 bases and J by 6 bases, with 15 bases between them. Germline V CDR1 and CDR2: SGHTA, FQGNSA. The CDR3 DNA follows: TGTGCCAGCAGCTTTTCTACGCTTTCGGGTCAGCCCCAGCATTTT. Translation gives CASSFSTLSGQPQHF.

This clonotype has only a few counts. CDR3 nucleotides: TGCGCCAGCAGCCAAGAGGGGAAGGTGGACTTCACACCAGATACGCAGTATTTT. The encoded protein is CASSQEGKVDFTPDTQYF. V and J are TRBV4-3 and TRBJ2-3, with TRBD2 as a possible D gene (5 bases). Germline loops: CDR1 LGHNA, CDR2 YSLEER. Trimming left V 0 bases short and J 4 bases short, with 20 bases between. The CDR3 runs 18 residues.

The chain links TRBV5-1 to TRBJ2-1; maybe TRBD2 (5 bases). Germline CDR1 SGHRS, CDR2 YFSETQ. The CDR3 has 13 amino acids. With 1 base removed from V and 9 bases from J, the gap between germline ends came to 11 bases. The CDR3 bases are TGCGCCAGCAGCTTGTGGGGAGACACTGAGCAGTTCTTC. Protein sequence: CASSLWGDTEQFF.

This sequence joins TRBV5-1 and TRBJ2-2; D may be TRBD2 (5 bases). Trimming removed 7 bases at V and 0 bases at J, with 10 bases between. CDR1 is SGHRS, CDR2 YFSETQ, per germline. This CDR3 is 14 amino acids long. Here the CDR3 DNA reads TGCGCCAGCCGGGGAGTAGCGAACACCGGGGAGCTGTTTTTT. Translation: CASRGVANTGELFF. The full variable domain, rest sourced from reference TRBV5-1 and TRBJ2-2, is KAGVTQTPRYLIKTRGQQVTLSCSPISGHRSVSWYQQTPGQGLQFLFEYFSETQRNKGNFPGRFSGRQFSNSRSEMNVSTLELGDSALYLCASRGVANTGELFFGEGSRLTVL.

The chain uses TRBV5-4 and TRBJ2-5; D perhaps matches TRBD2 (6 bases). V was trimmed by 4 bases and J by 1 base, leaving 11 bases between them. CDR1 is SGHNT and CDR2 is YYREEE in the germline V gene (reference sequence). This CDR3 is 14 amino acids long. Written as DNA, the CDR3 is TGTGCCAGCAGCAAGGAGGGGCTCCAAGAGACCCAGTACTTC. Translation gives CASSKEGLQETQYF.

This clonotype has a handful of counts. The V call is TRBV4-2, the J call TRBJ2-7; 10 bases map to TRBD1. The CDR3 loop spans 15 amino acids. Germline V gene sequence: CDR1 LGHNA, CDR2 YNFKEQ. After removal of 0 bases from V and 2 bases from J, the junction contained 1 base not matched to a gene. In DNA, the CDR3 is TGTGCCAGCAGCCAAGAAGGGACAGGGGCCTACGAGCAGTACTTC. Its protein is CASSQEGTGAYEQYF.

This chain links TRBV5-6 with TRBJ2-5, with D maybe TRBD2 (6 bases). Germline values: CDR1 SGHDT, CDR2 YYEEEE. V shed 2 bases and J shed 3 bases, with 8 bases lying between them. This CDR3 is built from 13 residues. CDR3 nucleotides: TGTGCCAGCAGCTTTGCTAGCGAAGAGACCCAGTACTTC. Protein product: CASSFASEETQYF.

V is TRBV4-1 and J is TRBJ1-1, with D perhaps TRBD1 (5 bases). The CDR3 totals 14 residues. Germline CDR1 and CDR2: MGHRA and YSYEKL. Trimming removed 1 base from V and 5 bases from J, with 11 bases in between. The CDR3 reads CASSQARVETEAFF. CDR3 in DNA: TGCGCCAGCAGCCAAGCCAGGGTGGAAACTGAAGCTTTCTTT.

Many counts were recorded for this clonotype. At one end, the junction sequence differs from germline, possibly due to a read error. This sequence joins TRBV7-7 and TRBJ1-1; 7 nucleotides agree with TRBD1. Germline CDR1 SSHAT, CDR2 FNYEAQ (reference sequence). The CDR3 totals 13 residues. Here the CDR3 DNA reads TGTGCTAGCAGCTTAGACAGGGACACTGAAGCTTTCTTT. Translation gives CASSLDRDTEAFF.

This clonotype was recorded at least ten times. This chain joins TRBV6-6 and TRBJ2-4; D gene uncertain. The ends were cut back, 5 bases at V and 7 bases at J, with 9 bases in the middle. In germline, CDR1 is MNHNY, CDR2 SVGAGI (reference sequence). The length of the CDR3 is 12 residues. CDR3: CASSPSPNIQYF. The CDR3, as DNA: TGTGCCAGCAGTCCGAGTCCGAACATTCAGTACTTC.

The chain couples TRBV7-8 to TRBJ1-2; unclear D gene. Germline CDR1 and CDR2: SGHVS and FQNEAQ. V lost 2 bases, J lost 3 bases, and 10 bases lay in between. The CDR3 sequence is 14 residues long. This chain's CDR3 is CASSLLGGDYGYTF. The CDR3 DNA follows: TGTGCCAGCAGCTTACTGGGTGGTGACTATGGCTACACCTTC.

This clonotype was seen only a few times. The rearrangement uses TRBV7-2 and TRBJ1-6; TRBD1 is a possible D gene (5 bases). This CDR3 has 15 amino acids. V was pared by 2 bases and J by 10 bases, with 15 bases between. The germline CDR1 and CDR2 sequences are SGHTA and FQGNSA. As DNA, the CDR3 is TGTGCCAGCAGCTTAAGGGGACGAGGGCAATCACCCCTCCACTTT. Amino acids: CASSLRGRGQSPLHF.

In this sample, this clonotype turned up many times. The chain couples TRBV7-2 to TRBJ1-2; D remains ambiguous. The CDR3 consists of 14 residues. Germline V gene lookup returns CDR1 SGHTA and CDR2 FQGNSA. Trimming removed 1 base at V and 7 bases at J, with 13 bases between. The DNA of the CDR3 is TGTGCCAGCAGCTTAGAATCGGGGTATACTGGCTACACCTTC. It yields the protein CASSLESGYTGYTF. Looking up the rest from reference TRBV7-2 and TRBJ1-2 gives the full variable domain: GAGVSQSPSNKVTEKGKDVELRCDPISGHTALYWYRQSLGQGLEFLIYFQGNSAPDKSGLPSDRFSAERTGGSVSTLTIQRTQQEDSAVYLCASSLESGYTGYTFGSGTRLTVV.

This clonotype was counted a single time. CDR3 DNA: TGTGCCAGCAGCTTATCTCCCGGGACAGATACGCAGTATTTT. Its protein product is CASSLSPGTDTQYF. This chain connects TRBV7-3 to TRBJ2-3; D is ambiguous. Germline CDR1 SGHTA, CDR2 FQGTGA. The CDR3 extends over 14 amino acids. The ends were cut back, 2 bases at V and 3 bases at J, with 9 bases in the middle.

This rearrangement joins TRBV6-2 or TRBV6-3 to TRBJ1-6; 7 bases line up with TRBD1. The CDR3 is made up of 13 amino acids. V was pared by 6 bases and J by 7 bases, with 3 bases of the junction left unmatched. CDR1 is MNHEY, CDR2 SVGEGT, per germline. CDR3 nucleotides: TGTGCCAGCAGGGGACAGCAAAATTCACCCCTCCACTTT. It translates to CASRGQQNSPLHF.

The table lists this clonotype with a few counts. V is TRBV4-3 and J is TRBJ2-7; tentative D call: TRBD1 (6 bases). The CDR3 loop spans 15 amino acids. V lost 4 bases and J 2 bases, leaving 15 bases between the germline ends. The germline CDR1 and CDR2 sequences are LGHNA and YSLEER. In nucleotides, the CDR3 is TGCGCCAGCAGCCTAATTGCCGACAGGACCTACGAGCAGTACTTC. Its protein product is CASSLIADRTYEQYF.